This is a list of T cell receptor beta chains from one sample in a study of T cells in Graves' hyperthyroidism and ophthalmopathy. TCRdb recomputed calls from the multiplex PCR reads with MiXCR, one row per CDR3 protein. The profile shows about 760,000 distinct CDR3 sequences, about a third of them singletons. Input material: blood. Receptors originate from a woman between 40 and 55 years old with Graves' hyperthyroidism. Each CDR3 is given with its conserved first and last residue. Fields, in order: J gene, clone size, D gene, V gene, CDR3 protein, CDR3 DNA. D genes are given only for firm matches. Clone size, where shown, is once, few, many, or a class for clones that have expanded.

TRBJ1-1,few,-,TRBV7-9,CASSLSGSAEAFF,TGTGCCAGCAGCTTATCAGGGAGCGCTGAAGCTTTCTTT
TRBJ1-1,-,-,TRBV10-3,CAISERGTGGKNTEAFF,TGTGCCATCAGTGAGAGGGGTACGGGGGGGAAGAACACTGAAGCTTTCTTT
TRBJ1-1,many,-,TRBV7-2,CASSLGRATEAFF,TGTGCCAGCAGCCTAGGCAGGGCCACTGAAGCTTTCTTT
TRBJ1-5,many,-,TRBV2,CASSERGRGGNQPQHF,TGTGCCAGCAGTGAAAGAGGCAGGGGAGGCAATCAGCCCCAGCATTTT
TRBJ1-4,many,-,TRBV19,CASSILEGAEKLFF,TGTGCCAGTAGTATTCTGGAGGGTGCGGAAAAACTGTTTTTT
TRBJ1-5,-,-,TRBV4-2,CASSQGFQGSQPQHF,TGTGCCAGCAGCCAAGGGTTCCAGGGATCTCAGCCCCAGCATTTT
TRBJ1-6,few,-,TRBV30,CAWERRETNSPLHF,TGTGCCTGGGAGAGACGGGAGACTAATTCACCCCTCCACTTT
TRBJ1-5,few,TRBD1,TRBV12-3/TRBV12-4,CASRSGTGVYSNQPQHF,TGTGCCAGCAGATCCGGGACAGGCGTGTATAGCAATCAGCCCCAGCATTTT
TRBJ1-1,few,TRBD1,TRBV6-6,CATRDSNTEAFF,TGTGCCACAAGGGACAGTAACACTGAAGCTTTCTTT
TRBJ1-2,-,-,TRBV24-1,CATSVSVPLESNYGYTF,TGTGCCACCAGTGTGTCGGTTCCCCTCGAATCTAACTATGGCTACACCTTC
TRBJ1-1,-,-,TRBV24-1,CATSDPIKGAFF,TGTGCCACCAGTGATCCGATTAAAGGAGCTTTCTTT
TRBJ2-7,few,-,TRBV7-2,CASSSEGGFYEQYF,TGTGCCAGCAGCTCCGAGGGGGGTTTCTACGAGCAGTACTTC
TRBJ1-5,-,TRBD1,TRBV7-2,CASSTGQGSSDQPQHF,TGTGCCAGCAGTACGGGACAGGGGAGTTCTGATCAGCCCCAGCATTTT
TRBJ1-4,many,-,TRBV7-9,CASSLVEKLFF,TGTGCCAGCAGCTTAGTAGAAAAACTGTTTTTT
TRBJ2-7,many,-,TRBV25-1,CASSESAGITYEQYF,TGTGCCAGCAGTGAATCGGCAGGGATCACCTACGAGCAGTACTTC